Below are 21 T cell receptor beta chains sequenced from a single sample in a study of somatic mutations in cytotoxic T cells in rheumatoid arthritis. Clones were read by immunoSEQ multiplex PCR, and TCRdb kept only the in-frame ones, dropping some. The top ten hold approximately 9.4% of the sample, which has tens of thousands of clones, around nine tenths seen once. The sequenced sample consisted of CD8+ T cells sorted from blood. The receptors were sampled from an adult with rheumatoid arthritis.

The chain uses TRBV9 and TRBJ2-1; 8 bases agree with TRBD2. This CDR3 is built from 18 residues. V shed 3 bases and J 7 bases; nucleotides not matched to a gene: 18. CDR1 is SGDLS and CDR2 is YYNGEE in the germline V gene. The CDR3 DNA reads TGTGCCAGCAGCGACCCACTAAGGGGCGGGAGGCCTGGAAATGAGCAGTTCTTC. This translates into CASSDPLRGGRPGNEQFF.

This chain joins TRBV7-9 and TRBJ1-2; TRBD1 aligns across 9 bases. Germline loops: CDR1 SEHNR, CDR2 FQNEAQ (reference sequence). V lost 5 bases to trimming and J lost 6 bases; unmatched junction nucleotides: 10. This CDR3 is 15 amino acids long. The CDR3: CASSDPPGQGDGYTF. The CDR3 DNA reads as TGTGCCAGCAGCGATCCTCCGGGACAGGGAGATGGCTACACCTTC.

The genes are TRBV5-1 and TRBJ2-7; 11 bases are shared with TRBD2. V was clipped by 4 bases and J by 3 bases; unmatched bases: 6. This CDR3 is built from 15 residues. Germline values: CDR1 SGHRS, CDR2 YFSETQ. CDR3 amino acids: CASSLAGGVYYEQYF. The CDR3 DNA follows: TGCGCCAGCAGCCTAGCGGGGGGCGTTTACTACGAGCAGTACTTC.

In its sample, this clone was seen a few times. The V and J genes are TRBV5-4 and TRBJ2-3; TRBD2 matches 7 bases. CDR3 length equals 15 residues. The germline gives CDR1 SGHNT, CDR2 YYREEE (reference sequence). The junction had 4 bases not matched to a gene; V was cut back by 0 bases and J by 3 bases. The CDR3 nucleotides read TGTGCCAGCAGCTTGGTGGGAGGGCTGACAGATACGCAGTATTTT. Amino acid sequence: CASSLVGGLTDTQYF.

The rearrangement links TRBV4-1 to TRBJ1-1; D is unclear. This CDR3 contains 13 residues. V lost 0 bases to trimming and J lost 4 bases, with 6 bases between them. Germline V gene lookup returns CDR1 MGHRA and CDR2 YSYEKL. The CDR3 bases are TGCGCCAGCAGCCAAGAAAGTATCACTGAAGCTTTCTTT. Translation gives CASSQESITEAFF.

This clone was detected a few times. This rearrangement joins TRBV27 to TRBJ1-1; TRBD1 matches 9 bases. The CDR3 spans 14 residues. Germline values: CDR1 MNHEY, CDR2 SMNVEV (reference sequence). V lost 2 bases to trimming and J lost 4 bases; unmatched junction nucleotides: 2. CDR3 residues: CASSLRTGVTEAFF. In DNA form, the CDR3 reads TGTGCCAGCAGTTTAAGGACAGGGGTCACTGAAGCTTTCTTT.

The chain couples TRBV4-1 to TRBJ2-6; D may be TRBD1 or TRBD2 (5 bases each). V lost 0 bases and J 0 bases, leaving 12 bases between the germline ends. The CDR3 contains 18 residues. Germline assignment: CDR1 MGHRA and CDR2 YSYEKL. CDR3 loop: CASSQDPGPYSGANVLTF. The CDR3 region has the DNA TGCGCCAGCAGCCAAGATCCGGGACCCTACTCTGGGGCCAACGTCCTGACTTTC.

The chain recombines TRBV5-1 with TRBJ2-3, with 9 bases lining up with TRBD2. Germline CDR1 and CDR2: SGHRS and YFSETQ. The CDR3 contains 16 residues. V lost 4 bases, J lost 1 base, and 7 bases stayed unmatched. The CDR3 here is CASSPSSGMGTDTQYF. For the CDR3, the DNA is TGCGCCAGCAGCCCATCTAGCGGGATGGGCACAGATACGCAGTATTTT.

The chain employs TRBV15 and TRBJ2-7, with D uncertain. The CDR3 covers 14 residues. CDR1 and CDR2 (germline): LNHNV, YYDKDF (reference sequence). Trimming shortened V by 0 bases and J by 3 bases, and 9 bases separated the two germline ends. As DNA, the CDR3 is TGTGCCACCAGCAGAGAAGACACAGTCTACGAGCAGTACTTC. Translation gives CATSREDTVYEQYF.

The chain joins TRBV6-5 to TRBJ2-7; weak D call: TRBD1 (5 bases). This CDR3 region has 14 residues. Germline-derived CDR1 and CDR2 are MNHEY and SVGAGI. Trimming shortened V by 2 bases and J by 0 bases, and 8 bases separated the two germline ends. The chain's CDR3 is CASSYRGSSYEQYF. CDR3 DNA sequence: TGTGCCAGCAGTTACAGGGGTTCCTCCTACGAGCAGTACTTC.

The chain uses TRBV11-3 and TRBJ1-5; D might be TRBD1 (5 bases). V was clipped by 1 base and J by 0 bases, with 13 bases between them. The CDR3 contains 17 residues. Looked up from germline, CDR1 is SGHNT and CDR2 is YENEEA. The CDR3 region is CASSLVIWTHSNQPQHF. DNA for the CDR3: TGTGCCAGCAGCTTAGTAATCTGGACACATAGCAATCAGCCCCAGCATTTT.

The CDR3 DNA reads TGTGCCAGCAGTTCGACTAGCGGGAGAGGCAACACCGGGGAGCTGTTTTTT. It is translated as CASSSTSGRGNTGELFF. The genes are TRBV27 and TRBJ2-2; TRBD2 aligns across 12 bases. CDR1 and CDR2 (germline): MNHEY, SMNVEV (reference sequence). The CDR3 spans 17 residues. V shed 4 bases and J 2 bases; nucleotides not matched to a gene: 5.

The rearrangement joins TRBV10-1 to TRBJ2-3, with D maybe TRBD2 (6 bases). This CDR3 comprises 17 residues. Germline CDR1 is WNHNN and CDR2 is SYGVQD (reference sequence). Trimming shortened V by 0 bases and J by 3 bases, and 16 bases separated the two germline ends. CDR3 in amino acids: CASSESTPGEWTDTQYF. The CDR3 bases are TGCGCCAGCAGTGAGTCGACTCCGGGAGAGTGGACAGATACGCAGTATTTT.

V and J are TRBV4-3 and TRBJ2-7; D is perhaps TRBD1 (6 bases). V gave up 5 bases and J gave up 2 bases, with 16 bases separating them. The CDR3 contains 15 residues. Germline CDR1 reads LGHNA; CDR2 reads YSLEER. This chain's CDR3 is CASSVATGFTYEQYF. As DNA, the CDR3 is TGCGCCAGCAGCGTGGCCACAGGGTTTACCTACGAGCAGTACTTC.

This sequence joins TRBV4-3 and TRBJ1-6; D uncertain. In germline, CDR1 is LGHNA, CDR2 YSLEER. V lost 1 base, J lost 8 bases, and 9 bases lay in between. CDR3 size: 14 residues. The CDR3 nucleotides are TGCGCCAGCAGCCAAGTTACAGTCGATTCACCCCTCCACTTT. This codes for CASSQVTVDSPLHF.

The V and J genes are TRBV4-3 and TRBJ2-7, with D unclear. Germline lookup yields CDR1 LGHNA and CDR2 YSLEER. Trimming stripped 0 bases from V and 0 bases from J, with 12 bases between. CDR3 length: 16 amino acids. In DNA form, the CDR3 reads TGCGCCAGCAGCCAAGATAGGCAGAGGAGCTCCTACGAGCAGTACTTC. This sequence encodes CASSQDRQRSSYEQYF.

The rearrangement uses TRBV27 and TRBJ2-4, with 7 positions matching TRBD2. V lost 10 bases, J lost 8 bases, and 8 bases stayed unmatched. The CDR3 has 12 amino acids. CDR1 and CDR2 from the germline V gene are MNHEY and SMNVEV (reference sequence). DNA of the CDR3: TGTGCCATCGGCAGGGCGGGAGACATTCAGTACTTC. It is translated as CAIGRAGDIQYF.

V usage is TRBV15 and J usage is TRBJ2-7, with D maybe TRBD1 (5 bases). V was clipped by 0 bases and J by 2 bases, with 14 bases between them. The CDR3 length is 16 residues. Germline V gives CDR1 LNHNV, CDR2 YYDKDF (reference sequence). The CDR3: CATSRETIDSTYEQYF. The CDR3 DNA follows: TGTGCCACCAGCAGAGAAACAATTGACAGTACCTACGAGCAGTACTTC.

The chain uses TRBV7-9 and TRBJ2-1; possible D gene TRBD2, 6 bases. CDR1 is SEHNR and CDR2 is FQNEAQ in the germline V gene (reference sequence). The CDR3 is made up of 17 amino acids. Trimming left V 5 bases short and J 1 base short, with 18 bases between. The CDR3 protein is CASSQALGLTSYNEQFF. In DNA form, the CDR3 reads TGTGCCAGCAGCCAAGCTCTCGGACTAACGTCCTACAATGAGCAGTTCTTC.

V and J are TRBV5-1 and TRBJ2-3; TRBD1 might be the D (5 bases). Germline V gene lookup returns CDR1 SGHRS and CDR2 YFSETQ. The CDR3 extends over 14 amino acids. V was shortened by 4 bases and J by 0 bases, with 9 bases between the two germline ends. The CDR3 DNA reads as TGCGCCAGCAGCCCGACAGATAGCACAGATACGCAGTATTTT. It encodes CASSPTDSTDTQYF.

The gene calls are TRBV7-9 and TRBJ1-4; a weak D match, TRBD1 (5 bases). V was clipped by 4 bases and J by 5 bases, with 20 bases between them. The CDR3 sequence is 17 residues long. Germline CDR1 is SEHNR and CDR2 is FQNEAQ (reference sequence). The CDR3 region is CASSSGGVSEENEKLFF. CDR3 DNA sequence: TGTGCCAGCAGCTCCGGGGGGGTAAGCGAAGAAAATGAAAAACTGTTTTTT.